This T cell receptor (beta chain) was documented in a study of cytomegalovirus exposure and HLA in healthy donors. A multiplex PCR was run with 60 Vbeta primers and 13 Jbeta primers. The protocol was immunoSEQ multiplex PCR, while the TCRdb copy is restricted to in-frame clones and leaves out a portion. Altogether more than 200,000 clones are present, about 83% being singletons, with the ten largest covering about 1.4%. The TCR was taken from a girl aged 10 to 17 in good health and CMV-seronegative. Sequencing was done on a sample of PBMCs.

In DNA form, the CDR3 reads TGTGCCAGCAGCCACGGACTAGCGGGAGGGACCTACGAGCAGTACTTC. Encoded protein: CASSHGLAGGTYEQYF. The J gene is TRBJ2-7, the V gene TRBV7-2, with 15 nucleotides matching TRBD2. The germline CDR1 and CDR2 sequences are SGHTA and FQGNSA. This CDR3 spans 16 amino acids. The V gene end was trimmed by 5 bases and the J gene end by 2 bases; junction bases not matched to a gene: 4.